The following is a T cell receptor beta chain sequence with its context. Which antigen it targets is not known. Base qualities are missing; no much larger clone stands one base away. Healthy HIV-negative adults with no recently reported acute infections or vaccinations were included as donors. Only Caucasian adults living in Nashville, Tennessee, USA were represented among the donors. CD4+ T cells were enriched through magnetic negative selection, after which naive cells were positively selected on CD45RA and the remaining negative fraction served as the memory subset. Blood was obtained by leukapheresis, after which PBMCs were separated by Ficoll-Histopaque density gradient centrifugation and cryopreserved in liquid nitrogen vapor phase. Analytical flow cytometry was used to check the purity and quantity of each magnetically sorted T cell population. Genomic DNA was isolated from every sorted fraction and measured by UV absorbance on a Nanodrop 2000c.

Taken from cysteine to phenylalanine, the CDR3 has 15 residues. Left in the record is the CDR3 DNA by itself, 45 bases read in frame from the first base. CDR1 and CDR2 are read off the germline V gene as SGHRS and YFSETQ. V ends up 6 bases short and J 1 base short, with an unmatched junction base count of 6. Using the deep immunoSEQ assay, multiplex PCR amplified TCR CDR3 regions from genomic DNA. Extracted genomic DNA from each cell subset was distributed evenly across all wells of several immunoSEQ 96-well plates, and each plate was treated as a replicate. Each replicate PCR for sorted subsets received roughly 200 ng genomic DNA, equal to tens of thousands of T cell genomes. Purified libraries were measured with a Qubit 3.0 fluorometer, size-checked on a Bioanalyzer 2100, and measured again with the KAPA Library Quantification kit. Every immunoSEQ 96-well plate was sequenced on a separate single-read 150-cycle Illumina NextSeq 550 flow cell. The paper's processing steps were these. Because the immunoSEQ output held only junctional sequences and lacked quality scores, the filtering could not match the filtering applied to full-length reads. Sequences were annotated with PyIR, a Python wrapper for IgBLAST v1.9, and V/J genes and CDR3 were assigned using IMGT germline references. Reads were removed for weak V/J assignments (E-value above 1e-6), missing CDR3, stop codons, out-of-frame junctions, or ambiguous translated residues. V3J clonotypes were defined as sequences sharing an identical inferred V gene, J gene, and CDR3 amino acid sequence. Percentage overlap between repertoires was computed as shared unique clonotypes divided by the size of the smaller repertoire. Repertoire richness was assessed with RTK rarefaction, the Chao1 estimator, and Recon v2.1 estimates of unobserved clonotypes. Generation probabilities for all TCRbeta clonotypes obtained by the gDNA method from a few donors were computed using OLGA. What TCRdb holds here is the immuneACCESS table cut down to in-frame rearrangements. Part of the clones is not present; checked against another copy, under half of the missing clones reflect an unresolved V gene, and the others are unexplained. V, J and clone size are those of that table, while D and trimming were read from the DNA. Here the sample has about 2.4 million clones; over 85% occur a single time. The top ten clones comprise approximately 0.36% of the sample.

This specimen belongs to a study of shared clonotypes between healthy human individuals (dated by TCRdb to the early 2020s). In terms of the full investigation: The cohort comprised a couple of women and a few men aged 18 to 49 years. For each donor, CD4 naive and CD4 memory were each run on three plates, CD8 naive on two plates, and CD8 memory on one plate. To estimate repertoire size and how much clonotypes are shared between individuals, the study performed deep sequencing of blood TCR repertoires from a few healthy adults. Libraries were prepared and TCR repertoires were sequenced by different laboratories using diverse techniques, in order to increase sequencing depth and limit assay-specific biases. Each donor's leukapheresis produced roughly between roughly 0.9 and 9 billion PBMCs. Beyond this particular receptor, the publication reports: Pairwise subsampling indicated that sequencing depth was expected to affect the degree of clonotype sharing among donors. Incomplete sequencing was indicated by rarefaction of sorted-subset datasets, despite the large sequencing depth. Only blood was sampled, and tissue TCR repertoires likely differ from those in blood. Because the study included only a small number of donors, the genetic and exposure-history diversity represented was limited. Sharing across a handful of donors was observed for roughly 5% of naive CD4, over 3% of naive CD8, 2% to 2.5% of memory CD4, and roughly 0.4% of memory CD8 clonotypes. Estimated clonotype richness was generally larger for naive than for memory subsets. Clonotypes shared by all four sorted-subset donors showed higher generation probabilities than non-shared clonotypes.

This sequence originates from a man younger than 30 in good health. Some clones in this sample may be carry-over from other donors' samples. This chain joins TRBV5-1 to TRBJ1-4; 7 bases in the junction line up with TRBD1. Specimen: naive CD4+ T cells from PBMCs. Taken with the paper, the label for cell subset or site translates to: CD45RA+ positively selected. The CDR3: CASTSRTGTNEKLFF. Read as DNA, the sequence is TGCGCCAGCACGTCAAGGACAGGAACTAATGAAAAACTGTTTTTT.